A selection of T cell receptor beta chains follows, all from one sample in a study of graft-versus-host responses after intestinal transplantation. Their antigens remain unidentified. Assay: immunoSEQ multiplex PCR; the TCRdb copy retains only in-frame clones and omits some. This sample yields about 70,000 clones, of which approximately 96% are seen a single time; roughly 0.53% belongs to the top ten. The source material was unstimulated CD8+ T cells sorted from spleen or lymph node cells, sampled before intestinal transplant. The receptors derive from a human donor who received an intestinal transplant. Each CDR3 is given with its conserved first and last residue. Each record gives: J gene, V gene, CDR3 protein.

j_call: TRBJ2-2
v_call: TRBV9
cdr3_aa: CASSPLTGGELFF

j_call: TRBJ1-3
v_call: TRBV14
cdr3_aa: CASSQPPPGVTGAGNTIYF

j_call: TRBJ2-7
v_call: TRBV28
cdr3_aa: CASSLVISGTSAINEQYF

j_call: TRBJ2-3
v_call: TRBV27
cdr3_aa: CASSSHLIGTDTQYF

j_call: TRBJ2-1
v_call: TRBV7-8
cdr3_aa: CASSLVAFAEILLVYNEQFF

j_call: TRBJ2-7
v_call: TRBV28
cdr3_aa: CASSPGTAVSYEQYF

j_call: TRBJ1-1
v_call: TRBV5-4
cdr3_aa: CASSPPGQVTEAFF

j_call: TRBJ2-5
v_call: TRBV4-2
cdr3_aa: CASSQGGKREWETQYF

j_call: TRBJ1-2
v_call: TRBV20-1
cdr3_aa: CSARINYGYTF

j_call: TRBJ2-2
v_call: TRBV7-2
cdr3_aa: CASPEGTGELFF

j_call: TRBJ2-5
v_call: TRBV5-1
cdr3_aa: CASSPSTGALQETQYF